The clone carrying this TCR beta chain was found many times. Per germline, CDR1 MDHEN and CDR2 SYDVKM. CDR3 length: 12 amino acids. V gave up 8 bases and J gave up 8 bases, with 15 bases separating them. In TCRdb, the 5' RACE reads were re-called with MiXCR into one record per CDR3 protein. The sample lists under 60,000 distinct CDR3 sequences; 5.8% were seen once. This sample was included in a study of neurological immune-mediated disorders. CD4+ or CD8+ T cells at a count of about 1 million served as input for the sorted libraries. The specimen was CD4+ T cells from blood. The sequence came from a woman between 18 and 29 years old with multiple sclerosis. J is TRBJ1-2 and V is TRBV28; possibly TRBD1 for D (6 bases). The CDR3 here is CASGRGLRGYTF. For the CDR3, the DNA is TGTGCCAGCGGCAGGGGATTAAGGGGCTACACCTTC.